The sequence of this TCR beta chain was determined in a study of cytomegalovirus exposure and HLA in healthy donors. On this clone itself: The antigen remains unidentified.

The PCR was carried out with 60 Vbeta primers and 13 Jbeta primers. Authors' analysis steps: Per a later analysis, the number of unique TCR beta chains was approximately 80 million, of which 9 million to 14 million were shared. The assay was immunoSEQ multiplex PCR, and TCRdb's table has in-frame clones only and misses some. From that table come the V and J calls and clone size; the DNA was used to work out D and trimming. The repertoire holds about 100,000 clones, with more than 65% as singletons. This CDR3 is 17 amino acids long. Germline V gene sequence: CDR1 MNHNS, CDR2 SASEGT. J gave up 0 bases and V 4 bases, and 8 bases lay outside the gene matches. General study results and limits: The majority of TCR sequences were rare, yet some public TCRs appeared in many donors. Prior analysis indicated that the majority of TCR beta V segments exhibited productivity approximately 87% or approximately 30% of the time.

This sequence originates from a man between 25 and 39 years old in good health and CMV-seronegative. The sequencing sample was made of PBMCs. The J gene is TRBJ1-1, the V gene TRBV6-1, with 10 bases that match TRBD1. The CDR3 loop is CASSAGDRGRMNTEAFF. In DNA form, the CDR3 reads TGTGCCAGCAGTGCGGGGGACAGGGGAAGAATGAACACTGAAGCTTTCTTT.